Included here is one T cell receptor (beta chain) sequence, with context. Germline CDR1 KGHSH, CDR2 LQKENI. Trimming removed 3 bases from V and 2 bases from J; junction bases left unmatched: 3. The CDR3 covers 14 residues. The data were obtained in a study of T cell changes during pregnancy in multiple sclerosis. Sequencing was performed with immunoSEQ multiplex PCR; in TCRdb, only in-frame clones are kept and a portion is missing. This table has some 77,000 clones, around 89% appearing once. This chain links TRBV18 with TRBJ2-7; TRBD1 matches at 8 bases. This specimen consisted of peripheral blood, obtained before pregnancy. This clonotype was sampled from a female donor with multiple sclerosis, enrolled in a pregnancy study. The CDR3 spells CASSPRGPPYEQYF. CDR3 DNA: TGTGCCAGCTCACCCAGGGGGCCCCCCTACGAGCAGTACTTC.